This T cell receptor (beta chain) was observed in a study of beta chain features in type 1 diabetes. Expressed TCRB transcripts were sequenced, since all the RNA that had been isolated was reverse transcribed. Libraries were prepared by immunoSEQ multiplex PCR; TCRdb keeps only in-frame clonotypes and omits some of them. The data contain 860,000 or so clones, roughly 16% of them seen just once; the ten biggest clones take up about 0.02%. This clone occurred a few times. The CDR3 runs to 16 residues. Germline CDR1 SEHNR, CDR2 FQNEAQ (reference sequence). V shed 6 bases and J 2 bases; nucleotides not matched to a gene: 8.

The clonotype was recovered from a woman aged 18-29 years in good health. Specimen: naive CD4+ T cells from blood. V usage is TRBV7-9 and J usage is TRBJ2-7; 12 positions match TRBD1. The DNA for the CDR3 is TGTGCCAGCAGTCCGGGACAGGGGGCGCGGGCCTACGAGCAGTACTTC. This codes for CASSPGQGARAYEQYF.